This TCR beta chain is drawn from a study of shared clonotypes between healthy human individuals. As for the study in general: Each donor had three CD4 naive, three CD4 memory, two CD8 naive and one CD8 memory plate. The study's findings and limits: Genetic and exposure-history diversity was limited by the small donor number.

To note about this clone: Its antigen is undetermined.

Naive CD8 isolation took CD45RO-negative cells positively selected for CCR7 and excluded terminally differentiated effector memory CD45RA+ cells. Some clones are missing from TCRdb's copy, which holds only in-frame ones; the method was immunoSEQ multiplex PCR. The table includes roughly 2.1 million clones, about 92% detected once. The CDR3 length is 16 residues. The ends lost 5 bases at V and 4 bases at J; junction bases unmatched: 10. Germline V lookup: CDR1 MNHEY, CDR2 SMNVEV (reference sequence). This receptor was identified in a man aged 18 to 29 in good health. Some clones in this sample may be carry-over from other donors' samples. J is TRBJ2-7 and V is TRBV27; the match to TRBD1 covers 11 bases. Sample: naive CD8+ T cells from PBMCs. The CDR3 loop is CASSPGTGGALYEQYF. In DNA, the CDR3 is TGTGCCAGCAGTCCAGGGACAGGGGGGGCCCTTTACGAGCAGTACTTC.